This T cell receptor beta chain was identified in a study of blood T cell repertoires in COVID-19. Study as a whole: The origin of the acute and convalescent COVID-19 samples was the United States, Italy and Spain. Sources were T cells, B-cell-depleted T cells, or PBMCs; the material itself was cDNA or gDNA.

V lost 0 bases and J 1 base, leaving 10 bases between the germline ends. CDR1 is SGDLS, CDR2 YYNGEE, per germline. The CDR3 has 15 residues. Original data processing: Quantification of nucleated cells was approximated via reference gene primer amplification. Produced via immunoSEQ multiplex PCR; TCRdb's table is partial and in-frame only. That table furnishes V, J and clone size, whereas the DNA furnished D and trimming. The sample consists of around 71,000 clones, roughly 80% of them appearing once. Sequencing was performed on peripheral blood. This chain connects TRBV9 to TRBJ1-1; D is unresolved. This sequence originates from a man in his 70s with acute or convalescent COVID-19. The CDR3, as DNA: TGTGCCAGCAGCGTAGGCTCGTCGGGGAACACTGAAGCTTTCTTT. It translates to CASSVGSSGNTEAFF.